The source of this TCR beta chain is a study of blood T cell repertoires in COVID-19. Looking at the study overall: Acute and convalescent COVID-19 specimens originated in the United States, Italy and Spain. Nucleic acid was either cDNA or gDNA, and it came from T cells, B-cell-depleted T cells, or PBMCs.

This clone appeared a single time. This CDR3 contains 12 residues. In germline, CDR1 is MNHEY, CDR2 SMNVEV (reference sequence). Trimming shortened V by 6 bases and J by 9 bases, and 12 bases separated the two germline ends. Some clones are missing from TCRdb's copy, which holds only in-frame ones; the method was immunoSEQ multiplex PCR. The sample shows some 300,000 clones, almost 90% of them seen only once. This sequence was found in a woman aged 18-29 years with acute COVID-19. The chain joins TRBV27 to TRBJ2-1; D perhaps matches TRBD2 (7 bases). Source material: PBMCs or T cells enriched from blood (not recorded which). CDR3 amino acids: CASSEGGAEQFF. The CDR3 DNA is TGTGCCAGCAGCGAAGGGGGGGCTGAGCAGTTCTTC.